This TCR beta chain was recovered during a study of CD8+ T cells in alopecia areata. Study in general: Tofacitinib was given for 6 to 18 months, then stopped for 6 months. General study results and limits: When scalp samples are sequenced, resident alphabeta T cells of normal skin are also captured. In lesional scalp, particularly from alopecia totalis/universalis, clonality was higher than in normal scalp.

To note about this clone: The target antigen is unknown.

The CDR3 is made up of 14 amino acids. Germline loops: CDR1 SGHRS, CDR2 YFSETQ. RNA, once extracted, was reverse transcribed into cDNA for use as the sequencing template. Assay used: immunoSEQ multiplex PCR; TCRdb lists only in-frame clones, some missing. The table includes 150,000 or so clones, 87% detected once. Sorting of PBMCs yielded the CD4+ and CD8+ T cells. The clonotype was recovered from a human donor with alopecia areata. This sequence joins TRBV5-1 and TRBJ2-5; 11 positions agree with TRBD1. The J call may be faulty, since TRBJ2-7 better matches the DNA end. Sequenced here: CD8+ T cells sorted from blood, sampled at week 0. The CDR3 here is CASSVGQGDYEQYF. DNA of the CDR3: TGCGCCAGCAGCGTGGGACAGGGGGACTACGAGCAGTACTTC.